These 28 T cell receptor beta chains were sequenced from one sample in a study of blood T cell repertoires in COVID-19. Data came from immunoSEQ multiplex PCR; TCRdb stores just in-frame clones and leaves some out. The table has about 240,000 clones, 80% to 85% seen once; the top ten hold around 12%. The sequenced sample consisted of peripheral blood. The receptors come from a woman aged 55-75 years with active or convalescent COVID-19.

In DNA, the CDR3 is TGTGCCAGCTCACCAGTGGGGGGGCTGAACACTGAAGCTTTCTTT. Translated, it gives CASSPVGGLNTEAFF. The V call is TRBV18, the J call TRBJ1-1; the D gene is possibly TRBD1 (6 bases). The germline gives CDR1 KGHSH, CDR2 LQKENI. The CDR3 runs to 15 residues. Trimming took off 2 bases at V and 0 bases at J, with 10 bases between the two ends.

This clone was detected once. V and J are TRBV24-1 and TRBJ2-2; tentatively, D is TRBD2 (6 bases). Germline loops: CDR1 KGHDR, CDR2 SFDVKD. This CDR3 region has 15 residues. Trimming took 5 bases from V and 1 from J, leaving 10 bases between them. In nucleotides, the CDR3 is TGTGCCACCAGTGGCGGGACTTTGAACACCGGGGAGCTGTTTTTT. It translates to CATSGGTLNTGELFF.

In its sample, this clone was seen a few times. The chain links TRBV7-9 to TRBJ2-5; possible D gene TRBD2, 5 bases. Per the germline V gene, CDR1 is SEHNR and CDR2 is FQNEAQ (reference sequence). V lost 2 bases and J lost 5, with 12 bases in between. The CDR3 is made up of 14 amino acids. The DNA of the CDR3 is TGTGCCAGCAGCTTACGGGATCGGGGTGAGACCCAGTACTTC. Its translation is CASSLRDRGETQYF.

This clone was recorded once. V gene TRBV11-2 combines with J gene TRBJ1-4; 8 bases line up with TRBD1. Trimming took 4 bases from V and 7 from J; bases not matched to a gene: 11. The length of the CDR3 is 16 residues. The V gene's germline CDR1 is SGHAT and CDR2 FQNNGV. The CDR3 DNA reads TGTGCCAGCAGCTCCGGGTCAGGGGGCGCAACTGAAAAACTGTTTTTT. Its protein is CASSSGSGGATEKLFF. The complete variable domain, with remaining parts taken from reference TRBV11-2 and TRBJ1-4, reads EAGVAQSPRYKIIEKRQSVAFWCNPISGHATLYWYQQILGQGPKLLIQFQNNGVVDDSQLPKDRFSAERLKGVDSTLKIQPAKLEDSAVYLCASSSGSGGATEKLFFGSGTQLSVL.

The chain combines TRBV12-3 or TRBV12-4 with TRBJ1-1; 9 positions agree with TRBD1. Trimming removed 6 bases from V and 7 bases from J; junction bases left unmatched: 6. The CDR3 covers 13 residues. DNA of the CDR3: TGTGCCAGCAGCCGAAGGACAGGGGATGAAGCTTTCTTT. It encodes CASSRRTGDEAFF.

This clone was detected a few times. The chain links TRBV7-9 to TRBJ2-6; D perhaps matches TRBD2 (5 bases). The CDR3 contains 16 residues. Trimming stripped 1 base from V and 2 bases from J, with 9 bases between. Per germline, CDR1 SEHNR and CDR2 FQNEAQ (reference sequence). CDR3 DNA sequence: TGTGCCAGCAGCTTAGTCAAGGGAGCTGGGGCCAACGTCCTGACTTTC. As protein: CASSLVKGAGANVLTF.

The chain combines TRBV30 with TRBJ1-5; 7 bases fit TRBD1. CDR3 length: 14 amino acids. V was clipped by 1 base and J by 3 bases; unmatched bases: 3. Germline CDR1 reads GTSNPN; CDR2 reads SVGIG (reference sequence). The DNA of the CDR3 is TGTGCCTGGAGTGAAGGGACAGTCAATCAGCCCCAGCATTTT. Amino acid sequence: CAWSEGTVNQPQHF.

CDR3 sequence reads: CASRKGERGAFF. The CDR3 DNA reads TGTGCCAGCAGAAAAGGTGAGAGGGGGGCTTTCTTT. The chain couples TRBV12-3 or TRBV12-4 to TRBJ1-1, with a tentative D call TRBD1 (6 bases). The CDR3 has 12 residues. Trimming took 6 bases from V and 11 from J, leaving 16 bases between them.

The chain combines TRBV4-3 with TRBJ1-1, with a tentative D call TRBD1 (6 bases). The length of the CDR3 is 13 residues. From germline, CDR1 is LGHNA and CDR2 YSLEER. V was shortened by 6 bases and J by 3 bases, with 11 bases between the two germline ends. The CDR3 coding sequence is TGCGCCAGCAGTCGAGAGGGGGACACTGAAGCTTTCTTT. This sequence encodes CASSREGDTEAFF.

V and J are TRBV30 and TRBJ1-2; 11 positions match TRBD1. CDR1 is GTSNPN, CDR2 SVGIG, per germline (reference sequence). Trimming removed 4 bases from V and 4 bases from J; junction bases left unmatched: 11. This CDR3 comprises 16 residues. The CDR3 region is CAWIGTGGKWGYGYTF. CDR3 DNA sequence: TGTGCCTGGATCGGGACAGGGGGTAAATGGGGCTATGGCTACACCTTC. The whole variable domain, remainder taken from reference TRBV30 and TRBJ1-2, is SQTIHQWPATLVQPVGSPLSLECTVEGTSNPNLYWYRQAAGRGLQLLFYSVGIGQISSEVPQNLSASRPQDRQFILSSKKLLLSDSGFYLCAWIGTGGKWGYGYTFGSGTRLTVV.

The chain employs TRBV19 and TRBJ1-2; the D is unclear. V was pared by 5 bases and J by 5 bases, with 12 bases between. The CDR3 length is 13 residues. Per germline, CDR1 LNHDA and CDR2 SQIVND (reference sequence). The CDR3 spells CASSGSGTYGYTF. CDR3 nucleotides: TGTGCCAGTAGTGGTTCGGGTACTTATGGCTACACCTTC. The full variable domain, its missing parts supplied by reference TRBV19 and TRBJ1-2, is DGGITQSPKYLFRKEGQNVTLSCEQNLNHDAMYWYRQDPGQGLRLIYYSQIVNDFQKGDIAEGYSVSREKKESFPLTVTSAQKNPTAFYLCASSGSGTYGYTFGSGTRLTVV.

This clone was seen a few times. This chain links TRBV5-6 with TRBJ1-2, with TRBD1 identical over 7 bases. This CDR3 has 13 residues. V was clipped by 3 bases and J by 4 bases; unmatched bases: 3. Germline lookup yields CDR1 SGHDT and CDR2 YYEEEE. DNA for the CDR3: TGTGCCAGCAGCTCAGACAGGGTCTATGGCTACACCTTC. It is translated as CASSSDRVYGYTF.

V and J are TRBV30 and TRBJ1-5; D may be TRBD1 (5 bases). The CDR3 totals 19 residues. Trimming took 2 bases from V and 0 from J, leaving 23 bases between them. The germline V gene encodes CDR1 GTSNPN and CDR2 SVGIG (reference sequence). This CDR3 is CAWSKAPGRRGNSNQPQHF. CDR3 in DNA: TGTGCCTGGAGTAAAGCACCAGGCAGGAGGGGCAATAGCAATCAGCCCCAGCATTTT.

The rearrangement uses TRBV18 and TRBJ2-2, with unresolved D. The CDR3 runs 13 residues. The V and J ends lost 4 bases and 2 bases respectively, with 5 bases between them. CDR1 is KGHSH and CDR2 is LQKENI in the germline V gene. CDR3 DNA sequence: TGTGCCAGCTCACGAGCTAACACCGGGGAGCTGTTTTTT. Protein sequence: CASSRANTGELFF.

The chain is built from TRBV11-2 and TRBJ1-2, with a possible D match to TRBD1 (6 bases). This CDR3 is built from 15 residues. V was trimmed by 5 bases and J by 4 bases, leaving 17 bases between them. Germline assignment: CDR1 SGHAT and CDR2 FQNNGV. The CDR3 sequence: CASSTLQGYGYGYTF. The CDR3 region has the DNA TGTGCCAGCAGCACCCTACAGGGATATGGCTATGGCTACACCTTC. Together with reference TRBV11-2 and TRBJ1-2, the CDR3 gives the full variable domain: EAGVAQSPRYKIIEKRQSVAFWCNPISGHATLYWYQQILGQGPKLLIQFQNNGVVDDSQLPKDRFSAERLKGVDSTLKIQPAKLEDSAVYLCASSTLQGYGYGYTFGSGTRLTVV.

The genes are TRBV18 and TRBJ1-2; 10 nucleotides match TRBD1. The germline gives CDR1 KGHSH, CDR2 LQKENI. V shed 4 bases, J shed 5 bases, and the junction held 4 bases outside the gene matches. The CDR3 covers 14 residues. The CDR3 protein is CASSRGTGAYGYTF. In DNA form, the CDR3 reads TGTGCCAGCTCACGAGGGACAGGGGCTTATGGCTACACCTTC.

V usage is TRBV6-5 and J usage is TRBJ1-1; TRBD1 aligns across 7 bases. The germline CDR1 and CDR2 sequences are MNHEY and SVGAGI. The ends lost 4 bases at V and 5 bases at J; junction bases unmatched: 7. The CDR3 consists of 14 residues. The chain's CDR3 is CASSFQGGRTEAFF. DNA of the CDR3: TGTGCCAGCAGTTTCCAGGGGGGAAGGACTGAAGCTTTCTTT.

This clone has only a few counts. The chain recombines TRBV6-5 with TRBJ2-1, with 11 positions matching TRBD1. Germline lookup yields CDR1 MNHEY and CDR2 SVGAGI. J gave up 8 bases and V 8 bases, and 8 bases lay outside the gene matches. The CDR3 extends over 14 amino acids. The CDR3 region has the DNA TGTGCCAGCTGGAGGGACAGGGGGACCGATGAGCAGTTCTTC. Residues: CASWRDRGTDEQFF.

V and J are TRBV2 and TRBJ1-3; D is ambiguous. This CDR3 region has 14 residues. From germline, CDR1 is SNHLY and CDR2 FYNNEI. V shed 8 bases and J shed 0 bases, with 11 bases lying between them. CDR3 bases: TGTGCCAGCGGAGAGTCTCCCTCTGGAAACACCATATATTTT. Its protein is CASGESPSGNTIYF.

J is TRBJ2-3 and V is TRBV9, with TRBD2 matching 7 bases. The V gene end was trimmed by 0 bases and the J gene end by 4 bases; junction bases not matched to a gene: 8. CDR1 SGDLS and CDR2 YYNGEE come from the germline V gene. The CDR3 runs 16 residues. The CDR3 DNA sequence: TGTGCCAGCAGCGTAGGGTTGGGAGGGGTGGCAGATACGCAGTATTTT. Translation gives CASSVGLGGVADTQYF.

This chain connects TRBV7-2 to TRBJ1-6; maybe TRBD1 (5 bases). Looked up from germline, CDR1 is SGHTA and CDR2 is FQGNSA. The germline V and J ends were trimmed by 7 bases and 9 bases, with 16 bases remaining between them. This CDR3 has 14 residues. The CDR3 DNA reads TGTGCCAGCACCCCAGGGCAGGGCGGTTCACCCCTCCACTTT. It is translated as CASTPGQGGSPLHF.

For the CDR3, the DNA is TGTGCCAGCGCCCAAGAGGTCGATAATTCACCCCTCCACTTT. Encoded protein: CASAQEVDNSPLHF. The chain links TRBV6-5 to TRBJ1-6; unclear D gene. With 8 bases removed from V and 5 bases from J, the gap between germline ends came to 13 bases. The germline V gene encodes CDR1 MNHEY and CDR2 SVGAGI. This CDR3 has 14 residues.

This chain joins TRBV7-3 and TRBJ1-6, with a possible D match to TRBD1 (5 bases). V lost 2 bases to trimming and J lost 7 bases, with 15 bases between them. Germline V gene sequence: CDR1 SGHTA, CDR2 FQGTGA. This CDR3 region has 16 residues. The CDR3 DNA follows: TGTGCCAGCAGCTTACGTAGCAGGGCTGCGAATTCACCCCTCCACTTT. It yields the protein CASSLRSRAANSPLHF.

The CDR3 is CAWSPDFPEQFF. Here the CDR3 DNA reads TGTGCCTGGAGTCCTGACTTCCCCGAGCAGTTCTTC. The chain carries TRBV30 and TRBJ2-1, with no clear D. The CDR3 covers 12 residues. Germline V gene lookup returns CDR1 GTSNPN and CDR2 SVGIG (reference sequence). Trimming stripped 2 bases from V and 10 bases from J, with 12 bases between.

This clone was recorded only once. The chain uses TRBV3-1 (or the pseudogene TRBV3-2) and TRBJ2-5; a weak D match, TRBD2 (6 bases). The germline V and J ends were trimmed by 1 base and 2 bases, with 8 bases remaining between them. Per germline, CDR1 LGHDT and CDR2 YNNKEL (reference sequence). CDR3 length: 14 residues. The CDR3, as DNA: TGTGCCAGCAGCCAAGGTGGGGGGCAAGAGACCCAGTACTTC. Translating gives CASSQGGGQETQYF.

V is TRBV29-1 and J is TRBJ1-6, with D unclear. Trimming left V 3 bases short and J 7 bases short, with 10 bases between. From germline, CDR1 is SQVTM and CDR2 ANQGSEA. The CDR3 has 13 residues. Written as DNA, the CDR3 is TGCAGCGTTGACCGGGATCGAAATTCACCCCTCCACTTT. Protein sequence: CSVDRDRNSPLHF.

The V gene is TRBV7-3, the J gene TRBJ1-1; unclear D gene. This CDR3 spans 15 amino acids. V lost 2 bases and J lost 3, with 13 bases in between. Germline V lookup: CDR1 SGHTA, CDR2 FQGTGA. The CDR3 region has the DNA TGTGCCAGCAGCTTAGACGGCAGCGGCTACACTGAAGCTTTCTTT. Residues: CASSLDGSGYTEAFF.

J is TRBJ1-2 and V is TRBV10-3; D is possibly TRBD1 (5 bases). In germline, CDR1 is ENHRY, CDR2 SYGVKD. V lost 3 bases, J lost 4 bases, and 18 bases lay in between. The CDR3 contains 16 residues. Here the CDR3 reads CAISEGGAASPYGYTF. The CDR3 DNA follows: TGTGCCATCAGTGAAGGAGGGGCAGCATCACCCTATGGCTACACCTTC.